Presented here are 20 T cell receptor beta chains from one specimen sequenced in a study of T cells in Graves' hyperthyroidism and ophthalmopathy. It was RNA transcripts that yielded the amplified TCR beta CDR3 regions. In the first-round RT-PCR of the TCR CDR3, the HTBI primer set was used. TCRdb reanalysed the multiplex PCR reads using MiXCR and keeps one entry per CDR3 protein. The repertoire consists of about half a million distinct CDR3 sequences, with about 16% occurring once and the leading ten covering about 31%. The sample consisted of blood. These receptors were collected from a woman aged 25 to 39 with Graves' ophthalmopathy.

The chain combines TRBV10-3 with TRBJ2-4, with D unresolved. With 3 bases removed from V and 5 bases from J, the gap between germline ends came to 5 bases. Germline values: CDR1 ENHRY, CDR2 SYGVKD. This CDR3 comprises 12 residues. The CDR3 loop is CAISEPENIQYF. The DNA of the CDR3 is TGTGCCATCAGTGAACCTGAAAACATTCAGTACTTC.

The gene calls are TRBV5-1 and TRBJ2-3; the D gene is possibly TRBD2 (5 bases). This CDR3 has 15 amino acids. In germline, CDR1 is SGHRS, CDR2 YFSETQ. V gave up 2 bases and J gave up 2 bases, with 12 bases separating them. This chain's CDR3 is CASSFSPGNTDTQYF. CDR3 bases: TGCGCCAGCAGCTTTTCACCGGGGAACACAGATACGCAGTATTTT.

The V gene is TRBV10-3, the J gene TRBJ2-3; 9 bases are shared with TRBD1. The CDR3 contains 18 residues. CDR1 and CDR2 (germline): ENHRY, SYGVKD. J lost 3 bases, V lost 1 base, and 11 bases had no gene match. CDR3 DNA: TGTGCCATCAGTGAGTTACCCGGGACAGGGACGGGGACAGATACGCAGTATTTT. Translating it yields CAISELPGTGTGTDTQYF.

This clonotype occurred many times. V usage is TRBV20-1 and J usage is TRBJ2-3; either TRBD1 or TRBD2 may supply D (5 bases each). This CDR3 comprises 13 residues. Germline V CDR1 and CDR2: DFQATT, SNEGSKA (reference sequence). V was trimmed by 3 bases and J by 4 bases, leaving 11 bases between them. The CDR3 reads CSASRGSADTQYF. In DNA, the CDR3 is TGCAGTGCTAGTAGGGGTAGCGCAGATACGCAGTATTTT.

This clonotype was seen many times. V is TRBV20-1 and J is TRBJ1-1; D call uncertain. The CDR3 is 16 residues long. Germline loops: CDR1 DFQATT, CDR2 SNEGSKA (reference sequence). Deletions cut 1 base from V and 5 bases from J, with 20 bases between. The chain's CDR3 is CSARGVHREGITEAFF. In DNA form, the CDR3 reads TGCAGTGCTAGAGGGGTACATAGGGAGGGAATAACTGAAGCTTTCTTT.

This clonotype was seen many times. The rearrangement joins TRBV7-2 to TRBJ2-3; 9 bases agree with TRBD1. The trim removed 3 bases at V and 5 bases at J, leaving 6 bases unmatched. Germline V gene sequence: CDR1 SGHTA, CDR2 FQGNSA. There are 15 residues in the CDR3. The CDR3 coding sequence is TGTGCCAGCAGCTTTGCGGGACAGGGTAAAGATACGCAGTATTTT. It codes for CASSFAGQGKDTQYF.

There are many counts of this clonotype. The V gene is TRBV5-5, the J gene TRBJ2-7; tentative D call: TRBD1 (5 bases). This CDR3 region has 13 residues. Between the trimmed V and J ends, which lost 2 bases and 3 bases, there was a span of 9 bases. Germline lookup yields CDR1 SGHKS and CDR2 YYEKEE (reference sequence). DNA for the CDR3: TGTGCCAGCAGCTTCGGTAGGGGCTACGAGCAGTACTTC. It yields the protein CASSFGRGYEQYF.

This clonotype occurred many times. The V gene is TRBV7-3, the J gene TRBJ2-1; 10 bases fit TRBD2. The CDR3 is 15 residues long. Losses at the gene ends were 3 bases for V and 9 bases for J; bases not matched to a gene: 8. The germline V gene has CDR1 SGHTA and CDR2 FQGTGA. CDR3 sequence reads: CASSLMTSGQVEQFF. The CDR3 DNA is TGTGCCAGCAGCTTGATGACTAGCGGGCAGGTTGAGCAGTTCTTC.

As regards this clonotype: This may be a read error, as it is one base from a much larger clone. The V gene is TRBV6-9, the J gene TRBJ2-7, with TRBD2 identical over 9 bases. The CDR3 runs 17 residues. Per germline, CDR1 MNHGY and CDR2 SVAAGI. CDR3 nucleotide sequence: TGTGCCAGCAGTTACGGTTCTAGCGGGACTACAGCCTACGGGCAGTACTTC. It translates to CASSYGSSGTTAYGQYF.

In its sample, this clonotype was seen many times. The V and J genes are TRBV3-1 and TRBJ1-2; D is uncertain. V was clipped by 1 base and J by 5 bases, with 14 bases between them. The CDR3 is 15 residues long. Germline assignment: CDR1 LGHDT and CDR2 YNNKEL (reference sequence). This chain's CDR3 is CASSQGRSITYGYTF. The DNA for the CDR3 is TGTGCCAGCAGCCAAGGCCGCAGTATTACTTATGGCTACACCTTC.

The V call is TRBV20-1, the J call TRBJ2-5; D is possibly TRBD1 (5 bases). This CDR3 is 13 amino acids long. Trimming left V 6 bases short and J 2 bases short, with 13 bases between. In germline, CDR1 is DFQATT, CDR2 SNEGSKA (reference sequence). The CDR3 nucleotides are TGCAGTGCCGATAACAGGTTACAAGAGACCCAGTACTTC. Translating gives CSADNRLQETQYF.

This clonotype showed up just once. The chain couples TRBV6-2 or TRBV6-3 to TRBJ2-7, with TRBD1 as a possible D gene (6 bases). Trimming took off 10 bases at V and 4 bases at J, with 20 bases between the two ends. Germline CDR1 and CDR2: MNHEY and SVGEGT. This CDR3 has 14 residues. CDR3 in amino acids: CAIRRQAGEYEQYF. The CDR3 coding sequence is TGTGCCATCAGGAGACAGGCCGGCGAATACGAGCAGTACTTC.

This clonotype was picked up a small number of times. The V gene is TRBV7-9, the J gene TRBJ2-3; the match to TRBD2 covers 11 bases. The CDR3 length is 16 residues. With V trimmed by 4 bases and J by 5 bases, 8 bases remained unmatched. Germline CDR1 SEHNR, CDR2 FQNEAQ (reference sequence). The CDR3 region has the DNA TGTGCCAGCAGCTACGGGACTAGCGGTGCAGGAGATACGCAGTATTTT. Translation gives CASSYGTSGAGDTQYF.

This chain connects TRBV20-1 to TRBJ2-7; D may be TRBD1 (5 bases). The CDR3 loop spans 10 amino acids. Trimming took off 6 bases at V and 9 bases at J, with 12 bases between the two ends. Germline-derived CDR1 and CDR2 are DFQATT and SNEGSKA (reference sequence). The CDR3 nucleotides are TGCAGTGCGGAGATGCAGGGGCAGTACTTC. It yields the protein CSAEMQGQYF.

Ten or more counts support this clonotype. The J gene is TRBJ2-3, the V gene TRBV7-9; TRBD2 agrees at 12 bases. Trimming removed 7 bases from V and 5 bases from J; junction bases left unmatched: 7. There are 15 residues in the CDR3. Germline loops: CDR1 SEHNR, CDR2 FQNEAQ (reference sequence). CDR3 DNA sequence: TGTGCCAGCAACCCACTAGCGGGAGGAAAAGATACGCAGTATTTT. This gives the protein CASNPLAGGKDTQYF. The full variable domain, completed using reference TRBV7-9 and TRBJ2-3, is DTGVSQNPRHKITKRGQNVTFRCDPISEHNRLYWYRQTLGQGPEFLTYFQNEAQLEKSRLLSDRFSAERPKGSFSTLEIQRTEQGDSAMYLCASNPLAGGKDTQYFGPGTRLTVL.

This clonotype has only a few counts. The chain combines TRBV27 with TRBJ2-1; 9 bases align to TRBD2. J gave up 8 bases and V 5 bases, and 13 bases lay outside the gene matches. CDR3 length equals 16 residues. Germline V lookup: CDR1 MNHEY, CDR2 SMNVEV (reference sequence). In DNA form, the CDR3 reads TGTGCCAGCAGTCTGAAGCGGGAGGCCGTCGGGGATGAGCAGTTCTTC. This sequence encodes CASSLKREAVGDEQFF.

This clonotype has ten or more counts. The chain uses TRBV12-3 or TRBV12-4 and TRBJ2-7; 12 positions agree with TRBD1. The length of the CDR3 is 14 residues. The V gene end was trimmed by 7 bases and the J gene end by 7 bases; junction bases not matched to a gene: 8. The CDR3 nucleotides read TGTGCCAGCACGTCCGGGACAGGGGGCTTGGAGCAGTACTTC. Translating gives CASTSGTGGLEQYF.

The sample holds many counts of this clonotype. The rearrangement uses TRBV30 and TRBJ2-1; 7 bases are shared with TRBD1. The junction had 7 bases not matched to a gene; V was cut back by 1 base and J by 7 bases. CDR1 is GTSNPN, CDR2 SVGIG, per germline (reference sequence). The CDR3 contains 14 residues. The CDR3 reads CAWSDQPGQNEQFF. The DNA for the CDR3 is TGTGCCTGGAGTGATCAACCGGGACAGAATGAGCAGTTCTTC.

The rearrangement joins TRBV30 to TRBJ2-1; D call uncertain. CDR3 length: 11 residues. Germline V gene sequence: CDR1 GTSNPN, CDR2 SVGIG (reference sequence). The V and J ends lost 0 bases and 11 bases respectively, with 8 bases between them. CDR3 amino acids: CAWSVGYQQFF. As DNA, the CDR3 is TGTGCCTGGAGTGTGGGCTATCAGCAGTTCTTC.

This clonotype was seen repeatedly, ten times or more. Relative to the germline gene, one junction end is altered; a read error may explain this. V and J are TRBV4-2 and TRBJ1-1, with TRBD1 as a possible D gene (5 bases). CDR1 and CDR2 from the germline V gene are LGHNA and YNFKEQ. The CDR3 totals 14 residues. CDR3 loop: CASSLGTANTEAFF. CDR3 in DNA: TGCGCCAGCAGCCTGGGGACGGCGAACACTGAAGCTTTCTTT.